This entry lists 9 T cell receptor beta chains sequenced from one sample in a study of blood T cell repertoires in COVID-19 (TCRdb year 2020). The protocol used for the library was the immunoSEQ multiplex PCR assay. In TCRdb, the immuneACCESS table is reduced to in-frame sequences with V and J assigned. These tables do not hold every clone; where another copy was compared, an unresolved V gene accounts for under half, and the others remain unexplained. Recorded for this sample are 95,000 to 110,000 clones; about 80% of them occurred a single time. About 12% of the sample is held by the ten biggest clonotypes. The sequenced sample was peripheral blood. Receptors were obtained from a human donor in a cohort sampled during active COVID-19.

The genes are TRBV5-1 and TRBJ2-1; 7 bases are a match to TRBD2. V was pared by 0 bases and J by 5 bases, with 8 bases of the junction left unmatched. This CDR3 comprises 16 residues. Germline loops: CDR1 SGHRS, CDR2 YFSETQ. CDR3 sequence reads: CASSLAGKAGHNEQFF. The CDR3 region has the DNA TGCGCCAGCAGCTTGGCCGGTAAAGCGGGGCACAATGAGCAGTTCTTC.

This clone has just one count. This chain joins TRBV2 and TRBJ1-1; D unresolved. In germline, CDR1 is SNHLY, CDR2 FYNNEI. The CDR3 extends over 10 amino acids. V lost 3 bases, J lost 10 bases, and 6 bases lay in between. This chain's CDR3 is CASSDRGAFF. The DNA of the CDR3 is TGTGCCAGCAGTGATCGGGGAGCTTTCTTT.

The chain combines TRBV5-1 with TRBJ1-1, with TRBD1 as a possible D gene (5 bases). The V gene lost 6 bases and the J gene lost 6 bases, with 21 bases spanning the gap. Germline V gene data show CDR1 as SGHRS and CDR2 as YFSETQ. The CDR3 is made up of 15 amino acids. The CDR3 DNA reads TGCGCCAGCAAAAGTGAAGCGGGGCCCGGGGCTGAAGCTTTCTTT. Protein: CASKSEAGPGAEAFF. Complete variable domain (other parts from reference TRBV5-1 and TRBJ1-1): KAGVTQTPRYLIKTRGQQVTLSCSPISGHRSVSWYQQTPGQGLQFLFEYFSETQRNKGNFPGRFSGRQFSNSRSEMNVSTLELGDSALYLCASKSEAGPGAEAFFGQGTRLTVV.

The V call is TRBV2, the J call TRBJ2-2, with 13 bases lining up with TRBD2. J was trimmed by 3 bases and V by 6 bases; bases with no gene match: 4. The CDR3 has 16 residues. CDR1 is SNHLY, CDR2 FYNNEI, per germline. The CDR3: CASRQLAGGDTGELFF. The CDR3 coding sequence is TGTGCCAGCAGGCAACTAGCGGGGGGGGACACCGGGGAGCTGTTTTTT.

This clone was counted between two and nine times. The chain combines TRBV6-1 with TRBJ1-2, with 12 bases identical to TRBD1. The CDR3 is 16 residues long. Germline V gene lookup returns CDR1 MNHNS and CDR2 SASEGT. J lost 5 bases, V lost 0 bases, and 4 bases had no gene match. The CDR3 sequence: CASSEAGTGGPYGYTF. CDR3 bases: TGTGCCAGCAGTGAAGCCGGGACAGGGGGCCCTTATGGCTACACCTTC.

The chain's CDR3 is CASSAGLAAYEQYF. The CDR3 DNA is TGTGCCAGCAGCGCGGGACTAGCGGCCTACGAGCAGTACTTC. J is TRBJ2-7 and V is TRBV7-2; TRBD2 agrees at 11 bases. Losses at the gene ends were 5 bases for V and 2 bases for J; bases not matched to a gene: 2. This CDR3 is built from 14 residues. The germline V gene encodes CDR1 SGHTA and CDR2 FQGNSA.

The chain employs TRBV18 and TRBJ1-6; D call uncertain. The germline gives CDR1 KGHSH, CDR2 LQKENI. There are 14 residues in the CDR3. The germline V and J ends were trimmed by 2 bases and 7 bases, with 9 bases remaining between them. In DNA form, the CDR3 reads TGTGCCAGCTCACCAGGTGATCGGAATTCACCCCTCCACTTT. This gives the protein CASSPGDRNSPLHF.

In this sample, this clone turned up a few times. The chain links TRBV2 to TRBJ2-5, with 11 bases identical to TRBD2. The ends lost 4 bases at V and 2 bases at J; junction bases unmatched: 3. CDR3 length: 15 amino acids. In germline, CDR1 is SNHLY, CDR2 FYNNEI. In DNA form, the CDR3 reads TGTGCCAGCAGTGGATTAGCGGGGGGGCAAGAGACCCAGTACTTC. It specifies CASSGLAGGQETQYF.

The CDR3 DNA reads as TGTGCCAGCAGCCAAGGGACTAGCGGGGGGCAGTACCAAGAGACCCAGTACTTC. Protein product: CASSQGTSGGQYQETQYF. This chain connects TRBV3-1 (or the pseudogene TRBV3-2) to TRBJ2-5; TRBD2 aligns across 14 bases. This CDR3 has 18 amino acids. Germline V lookup: CDR1 LGHDT, CDR2 YNNKEL (reference sequence). V was pared by 1 base and J by 0 bases, with 4 bases of the junction left unmatched.